The 15 T cell receptor beta chains presented below share a single source sample, sequenced in a study of cytomegalovirus exposure and HLA in healthy donors. The PCR ran on 60 Vbeta and 13 Jbeta primers. Some clones are missing from TCRdb's copy, which holds only in-frame ones; the method was immunoSEQ multiplex PCR. The table shows some 44,000 clones, with 87% occurring only once. The specimen was PBMCs. The receptors were sampled from a woman aged 35 to 49 in good health and CMV-seropositive.

The chain has TRBV19 and TRBJ2-1; D perhaps matches TRBD2 (7 bases). This CDR3 comprises 16 residues. Germline V gene sequence: CDR1 LNHDA, CDR2 SQIVND (reference sequence). V shed 2 bases and J shed 8 bases, with 19 bases lying between them. In nucleotides, the CDR3 is TGTGCCAGTAGTATACCTCCACCGGGGGGCGTGCATGAGCAGTTCTTC. It specifies CASSIPPPGGVHEQFF.

The chain combines TRBV2 with TRBJ1-1, with a possible D match to TRBD1 (5 bases). The CDR3 is 17 amino acids. The ends were cut back, 10 bases at V and 0 bases at J, with 24 bases in the middle. Germline V lookup: CDR1 SNHLY, CDR2 FYNNEI. The DNA of the CDR3 is TGTGCCATAACTACCGCCGGCCCAGGACATCTGAACACTGAAGCTTTCTTT. Its protein product is CAITTAGPGHLNTEAFF.

The chain joins TRBV15 to TRBJ1-3; the D is unclear. Per the germline V gene, CDR1 is LNHNV and CDR2 is YYDKDF (reference sequence). With 1 base removed from V and 4 bases from J, the gap between germline ends came to 8 bases. This CDR3 is 14 amino acids long. CDR3 nucleotides: TGTGCCACCAGCAGAGGGTTACAGGGAAACACCATATATTTT. This gives the protein CATSRGLQGNTIYF. Together with reference TRBV15 and TRBJ1-3, the CDR3 gives the full variable domain: DAMVIQNPRYQVTQFGKPVTLSCSQTLNHNVMYWYQQKSSQAPKLLFHYYDKDFNNEADTPDNFQSRRPNTSFCFLDIRSPGLGDTAMYLCATSRGLQGNTIYFGEGSWLTVV.

V usage is TRBV6-1 and J usage is TRBJ1-5; D not resolved. Deletions cut 8 bases from V and 2 bases from J, with 13 bases between. The CDR3 contains 14 residues. Looked up from germline, CDR1 is MNHNS and CDR2 is SASEGT. Here the CDR3 reads CASRTGYGNQPQHF. DNA of the CDR3: TGTGCCAGCCGTACGGGTTACGGCAATCAGCCCCAGCATTTT.

The rearrangement links TRBV27 to TRBJ2-7, with a weak D call TRBD2 (6 bases). Germline loops: CDR1 MNHEY, CDR2 SMNVEV (reference sequence). The ends were cut back, 3 bases at V and 1 base at J, with 19 bases in the middle. CDR3 size: 17 residues. DNA of the CDR3: TGTGCCAGCAGTTTTCGGCCGGCGGCTAGCGTTTCCTACGAGCAGTACTTC. Amino acids: CASSFRPAASVSYEQYF.

CDR3 DNA: TGTGCCAGCAGGGAGGGACGCAGCTCCTACGAGCAGTACTTC. Encoded protein: CASREGRSSYEQYF. This chain links TRBV7-2 with TRBJ2-7; D perhaps matches TRBD2 (6 bases). The CDR3 extends over 14 amino acids. Germline CDR1 is SGHTA and CDR2 is FQGNSA. The V end was cut by 6 bases, the J end by 0 bases, with 12 bases between.

V is TRBV19 and J is TRBJ2-5, with TRBD2 identical over 8 bases. TRBJ2-7 explains the end of the DNA better; the J call may be wrong. Germline V gene lookup returns CDR1 LNHDA and CDR2 SQIVND (reference sequence). The CDR3 extends over 15 amino acids. The CDR3 loop is CASSIEAGGPYEQYF. In DNA form, the CDR3 reads TGTGCCAGTAGTATAGAGGCGGGGGGACCCTACGAGCAGTACTTC.

V and J are TRBV27 and TRBJ2-4; D remains unclear. This CDR3 region has 13 residues. V was shortened by 6 bases and J by 7 bases, with 13 bases between the two germline ends. Per the germline V gene, CDR1 is MNHEY and CDR2 is SMNVEV (reference sequence). The chain's CDR3 is CASSYGFENIQYF. CDR3 bases: TGTGCCAGCAGCTACGGTTTCGAGAACATTCAGTACTTC.

The J gene is TRBJ1-3, the V gene TRBV4-1; D remains unclear. Germline loops: CDR1 MGHRA, CDR2 YSYEKL. The CDR3 has 16 residues. V lost 0 bases, J lost 0 bases, and 9 bases lay in between. CDR3 sequence (DNA): TGCGCCAGCAGCCAAGATGAGGGCAGCTCTGGAAACACCATATATTTT. This gives the protein CASSQDEGSSGNTIYF.

The sample holds one count of this clone. J is TRBJ1-1 and V is TRBV11-3; D gene ambiguous. V shed 5 bases and J shed 5 bases, with 12 bases lying between them. CDR1 SGHNT and CDR2 YENEEA come from the germline V gene. The CDR3 runs to 13 residues. This chain's CDR3 is CASSPSAETEAFF. The CDR3 coding sequence is TGTGCCAGCAGCCCATCCGCGGAGACTGAAGCTTTCTTT. Supplemented by reference TRBV11-3 and TRBJ1-1, the full variable domain reads EAGVVQSPRYKIIEKKQPVAFWCNPISGHNTLYWYLQNLGQGPELLIRYENEEAVDDSQLPKDRFSAERLKGVDSTLKIQPAELGDSAVYLCASSPSAETEAFFGQGTRLTVV.

The chain links TRBV9 to TRBJ1-6; D ambiguous. CDR1 and CDR2 (germline): SGDLS, YYNGEE. The CDR3 spans 15 residues. Trimming stripped 0 bases from V and 2 bases from J, with 6 bases between. CDR3 DNA: TGTGCCAGCAGCGTAGGGCAGACCTATAATTCACCCCTCCACTTT. Its translation is CASSVGQTYNSPLHF.

The chain is built from TRBV11-3 and TRBJ2-3; 7 bases line up with TRBD1. The CDR3 has 14 residues. Germline trimming cut 6 bases from V and 0 bases from J; bases unmatched to any gene: 3. Per the germline V gene, CDR1 is SGHNT and CDR2 is YENEEA. CDR3 sequence (DNA): TGTGCCAGCAGTCCGGGACAGAGCACAGATACGCAGTATTTT. Its translation: CASSPGQSTDTQYF.

Regarding this clone: Other DNA sequences in this specimen translate into the identical CDR3. The J gene is TRBJ2-2, the V gene TRBV7-2; 13 bases map to TRBD2. Trimming took 4 bases from V and 0 from J; bases not matched to a gene: 5. CDR3 length: 18 residues. Per the germline V gene, CDR1 is SGHTA and CDR2 is FQGNSA. The CDR3 DNA is TGTGCCAGCAGCTCCGGCGGACTAGCGGGGGCGAACACCGGGGAGCTGTTTTTT. It codes for CASSSGGLAGANTGELFF.

V is TRBV5-6 and J is TRBJ2-1, with 8 bases matching TRBD2. CDR1 and CDR2 from the germline V gene are SGHDT and YYEEEE. This CDR3 contains 14 residues. V was pared by 5 bases and J by 15 bases, with 16 bases of the junction left unmatched. CDR3 in DNA: TGTGCCAGCAGATCCCCTACTAGCGGACCCTATATGTTCTTC. Translation gives CASRSPTSGPYMFF. Combining the CDR3 with reference TRBV5-6 and TRBJ2-1 gives the whole variable domain DAGVTQSPTHLIKTRGQQVTLRCSPKSGHDTVSWYQQALGQGPQFIFQYYEEEERQRGNFPDRFSGHQFPNYSSELNVNALLLGDSALYLCASRSPTSGPYMFFGPGTRLTVL.

V is TRBV2 and J is TRBJ2-7, with 7 bases aligning to TRBD2. V trimming: 7 bases; J trimming: 3 bases; junction bases outside the gene matches: 12. The germline CDR1 and CDR2 sequences are SNHLY and FYNNEI. The CDR3 has 15 residues. This CDR3 is CASTTQSGGFYEQYF. CDR3 nucleotide sequence: TGTGCCAGCACCACGCAATCGGGGGGTTTCTACGAGCAGTACTTC.